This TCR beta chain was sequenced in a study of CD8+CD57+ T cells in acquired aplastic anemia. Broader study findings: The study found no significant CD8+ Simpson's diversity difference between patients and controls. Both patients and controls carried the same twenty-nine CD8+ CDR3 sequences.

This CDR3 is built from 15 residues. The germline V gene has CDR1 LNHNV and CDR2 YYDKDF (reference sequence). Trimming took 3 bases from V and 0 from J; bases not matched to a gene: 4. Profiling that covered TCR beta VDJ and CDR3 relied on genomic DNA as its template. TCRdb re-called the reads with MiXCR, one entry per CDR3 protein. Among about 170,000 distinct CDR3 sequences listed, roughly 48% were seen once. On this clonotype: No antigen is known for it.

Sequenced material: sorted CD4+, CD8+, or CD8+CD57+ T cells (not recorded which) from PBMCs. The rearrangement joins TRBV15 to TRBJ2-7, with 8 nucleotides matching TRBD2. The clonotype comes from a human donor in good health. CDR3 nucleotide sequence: TGTGCCACCAGCAGCAGCGGGGGCCGCTCCTACGAGCAGTACTTC. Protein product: CATSSSGGRSYEQYF.